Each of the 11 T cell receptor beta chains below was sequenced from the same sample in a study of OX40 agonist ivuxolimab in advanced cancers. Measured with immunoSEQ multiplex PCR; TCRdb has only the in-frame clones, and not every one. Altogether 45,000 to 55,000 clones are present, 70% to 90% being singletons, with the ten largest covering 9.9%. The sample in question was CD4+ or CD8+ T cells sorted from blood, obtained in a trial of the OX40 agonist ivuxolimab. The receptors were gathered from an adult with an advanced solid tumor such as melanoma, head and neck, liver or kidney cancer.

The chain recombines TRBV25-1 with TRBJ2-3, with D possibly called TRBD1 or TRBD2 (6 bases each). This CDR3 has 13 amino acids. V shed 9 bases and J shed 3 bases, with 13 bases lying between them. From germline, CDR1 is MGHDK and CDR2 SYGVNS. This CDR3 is CASGGLGTDTQYF. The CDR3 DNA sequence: TGTGCCAGTGGGGGGCTGGGTACAGATACGCAGTATTTT.

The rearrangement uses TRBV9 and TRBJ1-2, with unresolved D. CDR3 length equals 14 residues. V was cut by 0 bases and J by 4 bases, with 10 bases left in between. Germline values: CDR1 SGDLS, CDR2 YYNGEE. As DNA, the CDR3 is TGTGCCAGCAGCGTAGGGGAGGGAGGCTATGGCTACACCTTC. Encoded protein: CASSVGEGGYGYTF.

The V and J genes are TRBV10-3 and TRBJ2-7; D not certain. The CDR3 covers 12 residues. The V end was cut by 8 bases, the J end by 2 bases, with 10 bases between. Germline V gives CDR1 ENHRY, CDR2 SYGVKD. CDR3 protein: CAIYMPAYEQYF. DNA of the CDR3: TGTGCCATCTACATGCCGGCCTACGAGCAGTACTTC.

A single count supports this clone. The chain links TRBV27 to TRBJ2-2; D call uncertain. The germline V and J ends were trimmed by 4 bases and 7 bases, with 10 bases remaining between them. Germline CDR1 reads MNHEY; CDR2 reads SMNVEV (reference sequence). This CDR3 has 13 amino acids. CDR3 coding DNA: TGTGCCAGCAGTTGGACGACGGGCGGGGAGCTGTTTTTT. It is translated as CASSWTTGGELFF.

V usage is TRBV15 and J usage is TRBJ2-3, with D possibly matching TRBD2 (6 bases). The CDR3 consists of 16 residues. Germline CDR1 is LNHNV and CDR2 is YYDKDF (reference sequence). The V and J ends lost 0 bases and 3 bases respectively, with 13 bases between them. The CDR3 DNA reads TGTGCCACCAGCAGAGATCGGCTAGCGATAACAGATACGCAGTATTTT. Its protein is CATSRDRLAITDTQYF.

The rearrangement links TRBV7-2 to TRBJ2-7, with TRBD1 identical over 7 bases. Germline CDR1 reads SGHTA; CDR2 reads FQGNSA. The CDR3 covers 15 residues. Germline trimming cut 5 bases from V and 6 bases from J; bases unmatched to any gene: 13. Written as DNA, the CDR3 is TGTGCCAGCAGCCTGAGTGGGGACAGTTGGGCCGAGCAGTACTTC. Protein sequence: CASSLSGDSWAEQYF.

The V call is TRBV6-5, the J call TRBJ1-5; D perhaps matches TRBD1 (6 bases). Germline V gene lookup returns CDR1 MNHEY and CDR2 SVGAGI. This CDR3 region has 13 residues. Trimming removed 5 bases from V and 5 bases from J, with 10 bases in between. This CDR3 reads CASSRQEHQPQHF. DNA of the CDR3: TGTGCCAGCAGTCGACAGGAACATCAGCCCCAGCATTTT.

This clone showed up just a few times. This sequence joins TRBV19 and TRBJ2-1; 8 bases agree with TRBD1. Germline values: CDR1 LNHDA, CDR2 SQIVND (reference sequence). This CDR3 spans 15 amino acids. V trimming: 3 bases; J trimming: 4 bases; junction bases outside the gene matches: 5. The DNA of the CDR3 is TGTGCCAGTAGTATGAGGACAGGGATGTACAATGAGCAGTTCTTC. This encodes CASSMRTGMYNEQFF.

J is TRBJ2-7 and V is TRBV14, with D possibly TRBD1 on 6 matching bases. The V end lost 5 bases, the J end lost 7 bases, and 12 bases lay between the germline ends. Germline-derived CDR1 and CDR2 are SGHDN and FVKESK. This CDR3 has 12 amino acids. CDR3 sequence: CASSSDSWEQYF. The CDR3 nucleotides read TGTGCCAGCAGCTCGGACAGTTGGGAGCAGTACTTC.

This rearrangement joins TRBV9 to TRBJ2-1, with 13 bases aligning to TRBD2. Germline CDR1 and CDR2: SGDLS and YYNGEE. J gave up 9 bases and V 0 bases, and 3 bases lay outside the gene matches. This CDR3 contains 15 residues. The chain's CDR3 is CASSVEGLAGFEQFF. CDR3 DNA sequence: TGTGCCAGCAGCGTAGAGGGACTAGCGGGATTTGAGCAGTTCTTC. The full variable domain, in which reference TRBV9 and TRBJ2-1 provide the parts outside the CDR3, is DSGVTQTPKHLITATGQRVTLRCSPRSGDLSVYWYQQSLDQGLQFLIQYYNGEERAKGNILERFSAQQFPDLHSELNLSSLELGDSALYFCASSVEGLAGFEQFFGPGTRLTVL.

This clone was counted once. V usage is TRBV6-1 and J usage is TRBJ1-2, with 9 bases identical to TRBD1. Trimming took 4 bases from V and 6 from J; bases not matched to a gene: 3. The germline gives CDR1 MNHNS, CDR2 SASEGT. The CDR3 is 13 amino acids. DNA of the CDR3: TGTGCCAGCAGTGTCGGGACAGGGAATGGCTACACCTTC. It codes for CASSVGTGNGYTF.